In its sample, the clone carrying this T cell receptor beta chain was seen many times. This CDR3 spans 16 amino acids. Germline V gene data show CDR1 as SGHRS and CDR2 as YFSETQ. V lost 4 bases and J lost 0; bases outside the gene matches: 4. Construction of the TCR beta libraries employed iRepertoire HTBI primers in conjunction with Arm-PCR of CDR3 regions. One entry per CDR3 protein, called by TCRdb with MiXCR from the multiplex PCR reads. The data contain fewer than 450,000 distinct CDR3 sequences, 14% to 15% of them singletons. These data come from a study of regulatory T cells in long-lasting Graves disease. Overall study context: The antithyroid drugs taken by newly diagnosed Graves' patients had been used for under 3 months.

Described time point: newly diagnosed GD, antithyroid drugs for less than 3 months. Following extraction of RNA from PBMCs, that RNA was used to make the TCR library. This same sample was also part of a study on T cells in Graves' hyperthyroidism and ophthalmopathy. Per that paper: Diagnosis relied on clinical symptoms, serum thyroxine and TRAb, thyroid ultrasound and orbital computed tomography. A set of HTBI primers served as the primers for a first-round RT-PCR of the TCR CDR3.

The rearrangement uses TRBV5-1 and TRBJ2-2; 9 bases agree with TRBD2. The sample consisted of peripheral blood mononuclear cells (PBMCs), taken at new diagnosis, from a patient treated with antithyroid drugs. This TCR was sampled from a woman aged 40 to 50 with Graves disease. This chain's CDR3 is CASSPGTSTNTGELFF. CDR3 DNA: TGCGCCAGCAGCCCAGGGACTAGCACGAACACCGGGGAGCTGTTTTTT.